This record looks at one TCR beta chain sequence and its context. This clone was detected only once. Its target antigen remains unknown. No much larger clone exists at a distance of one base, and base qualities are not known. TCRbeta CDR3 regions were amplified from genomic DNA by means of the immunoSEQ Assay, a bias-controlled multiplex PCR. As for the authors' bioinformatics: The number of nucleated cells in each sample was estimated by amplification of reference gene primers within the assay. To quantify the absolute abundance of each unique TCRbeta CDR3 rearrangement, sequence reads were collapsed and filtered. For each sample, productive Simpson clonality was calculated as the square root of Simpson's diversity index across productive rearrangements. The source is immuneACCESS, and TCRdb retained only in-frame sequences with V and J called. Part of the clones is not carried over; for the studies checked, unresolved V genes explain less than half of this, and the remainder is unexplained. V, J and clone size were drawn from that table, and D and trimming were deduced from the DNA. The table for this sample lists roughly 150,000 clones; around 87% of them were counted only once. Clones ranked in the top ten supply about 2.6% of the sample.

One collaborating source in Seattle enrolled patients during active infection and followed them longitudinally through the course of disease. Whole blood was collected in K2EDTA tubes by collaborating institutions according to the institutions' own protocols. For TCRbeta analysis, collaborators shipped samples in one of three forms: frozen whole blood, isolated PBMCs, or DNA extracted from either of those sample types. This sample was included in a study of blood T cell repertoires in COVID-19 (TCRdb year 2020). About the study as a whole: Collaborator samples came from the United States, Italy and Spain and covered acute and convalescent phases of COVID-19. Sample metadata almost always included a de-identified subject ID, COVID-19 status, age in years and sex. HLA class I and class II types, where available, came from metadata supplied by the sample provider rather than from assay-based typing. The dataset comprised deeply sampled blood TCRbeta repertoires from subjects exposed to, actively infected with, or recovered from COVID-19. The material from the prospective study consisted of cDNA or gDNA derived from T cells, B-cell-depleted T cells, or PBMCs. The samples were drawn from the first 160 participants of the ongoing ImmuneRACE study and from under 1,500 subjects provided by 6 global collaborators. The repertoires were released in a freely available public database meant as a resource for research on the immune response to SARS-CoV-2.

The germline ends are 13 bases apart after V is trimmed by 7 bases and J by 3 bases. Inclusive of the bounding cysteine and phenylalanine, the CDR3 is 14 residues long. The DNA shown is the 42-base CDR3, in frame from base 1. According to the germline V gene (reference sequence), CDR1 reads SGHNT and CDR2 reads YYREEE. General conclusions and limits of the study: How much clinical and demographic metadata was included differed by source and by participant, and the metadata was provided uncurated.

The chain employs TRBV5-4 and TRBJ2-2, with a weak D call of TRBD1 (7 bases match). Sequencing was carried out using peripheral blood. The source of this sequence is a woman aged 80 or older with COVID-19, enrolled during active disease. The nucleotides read TGTGCCAGCTTACGGGGGACAGACACCGGGGAGCTGTTTTTT. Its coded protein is CASLRGTDTGELFF.